Listed below are T cell receptor beta chains from one sample, sequenced in a study of blood T cell repertoires in COVID-19. Clones were sequenced by immunoSEQ multiplex PCR, and TCRdb holds only the in-frame ones, with some missing. The table shows tens of thousands of clones, with roughly 90% occurring only once. The specimen sequenced was peripheral blood. The source of these receptors is a woman in her 70s with acute or convalescent COVID-19. The conserved cysteine and the conserved F or W are not part of the CDR3 here. For some rows the clone size is stated as once, few or many, or as a class when expanded; others skip it.

V: TRBV6-6
J: TRBJ2-2
size: once
length: 12
CDR3: ASSYEGTTGELF

V: TRBV5-4
J: TRBJ2-2
size: .
length: 13
CDR3: ASSRAEGNTGELF

V: TRBV5-4
J: TRBJ1-6
size: .
length: 17
CDR3: ASSFRAGGLTAYNSPLH

V: TRBV19
J: TRBJ2-1
size: once
length: 17
CDR3: ASSRTGTSGRKVYNEQF

V: TRBV7-9
J: TRBJ2-1
size: .
length: 11
CDR3: ASEGLAGQEQF

V: TRBV19
J: TRBJ2-3
size: .
length: 13
CDR3: ASTRGDGSTDTQY

V: TRBV6-4
J: TRBJ2-6
size: .
length: 14
CDR3: ASSGTGEDGANVLT

V: TRBV11-2
J: TRBJ2-1
size: .
length: 16
CDR3: ASSLGFSGLASYNEQF

V: TRBV30
J: TRBJ2-6
size: once
length: 15
CDR3: AWSKQGKSSGANVLT

V: TRBV19
J: TRBJ1-1
size: .
length: 15
CDR3: ASSPGWTGAVGVEAF

V: TRBV4-1
J: TRBJ1-6
size: .
length: 14
CDR3: ASSQDRWRGNSPLH

V: TRBV4-1
J: TRBJ1-2
size: .
length: 12
CDR3: ASSQGWGGYGYT

V: TRBV19
J: TRBJ1-1
size: .
length: 12
CDR3: ASRDSAMNTEAF

V: TRBV6-5
J: TRBJ2-5
size: .
length: 11
CDR3: ATETVIQETQY

V: TRBV5-1
J: TRBJ1-6
size: .
length: 14
CDR3: ASSSGRAQDNSPLH

V: TRBV29-1
J: TRBJ1-1
size: .
length: 12
CDR3: SVTIGNMNTEAF

V: TRBV5-1
J: TRBJ1-5
size: .
length: 13
CDR3: ASTLTGGSNQPQH

V: TRBV7-2
J: TRBJ1-4
size: .
length: 14
CDR3: ASSLEGYDGGEKLF

V: TRBV28
J: TRBJ1-2
size: .
length: 10
CDR3: ASSDRDYGYT

V: TRBV28
J: TRBJ1-5
size: .
length: 14
CDR3: ASSRRTGGNNQPQH

V: TRBV18
J: TRBJ2-2
size: .
length: 15
CDR3: ASSPGGTRGNSGELF

V: TRBV11-2
J: TRBJ1-1
size: few
length: 13
CDR3: ASSLEGQRSTEAF

V: TRBV14
J: TRBJ2-3
size: .
length: 15
CDR3: ASSHRGLATYTDTQY

V: TRBV2
J: TRBJ2-1
size: .
length: 12
CDR3: ASSDAQGADEQF

V: TRBV19
J: TRBJ2-1
size: once
length: 13
CDR3: ASSKRTGSYNEQF

V: TRBV19
J: TRBJ2-1
size: .
length: 15
CDR3: ASSSRLAGLAQNEQF

V: TRBV2
J: TRBJ1-1
size: .
length: 11
CDR3: ASMGALNTEAF

V: TRBV5-1
J: TRBJ1-6
size: .
length: 12
CDR3: ASSWTGDNSPLH

V: TRBV2
J: TRBJ2-2
size: .
length: 10
CDR3: AGERNTGELF

V: TRBV5-1
J: TRBJ1-4
size: .
length: 12
CDR3: ASSLGQGQEKLF

V: TRBV14
J: TRBJ1-2
size: .
length: 13
CDR3: ASSQDPAVAYGYT

V: TRBV27
J: TRBJ1-6
size: .
length: 12
CDR3: ASRLQEYNSPLH

V: TRBV21-1
J: TRBJ2-1
size: .
length: 11
CDR3: ARKLGSYNEQF

V: TRBV27
J: TRBJ2-2
size: .
length: 12
CDR3: ASRRGSHPGELF

V: TRBV5-1
J: TRBJ1-4
size: .
length: 13
CDR3: ASSLPSGPNEKLF

V: TRBV6-5
J: TRBJ1-1
size: .
length: 11
CDR3: ASSTHWNTEAF

V: TRBV28
J: TRBJ1-6
size: .
length: 17
CDR3: ASSQDRPKTHSYNSPLH

V: TRBV19
J: TRBJ1-5
size: .
length: 11
CDR3: ASSIGGNQPQH

V: TRBV6-5
J: TRBJ1-3
size: .
length: 12
CDR3: ASSRDRTGNTIY

V: TRBV27
J: TRBJ2-1
size: .
length: 14
CDR3: ASRMETSGRAHEQF

V: TRBV6-5
J: TRBJ1-5
size: .
length: 14
CDR3: ASSSVTGASNQPQH

V: TRBV6-5
J: TRBJ1-1
size: .
length: 13
CDR3: ASSYFEGQGTEAF

V: TRBV6-1
J: TRBJ1-4
size: .
length: 14
CDR3: ASSEARGSTNEKLF

V: TRBV6-5
J: TRBJ2-5
size: .
length: 12
CDR3: ASIISGGRETQY

V: TRBV29-1
J: TRBJ1-5
size: .
length: 14
CDR3: SVAPGPDGSNQPQH

V: TRBV5-1
J: TRBJ1-1
size: .
length: 12
CDR3: ASSPQRGATEAF